One sample yielded the 9 T cell receptor beta chains listed below, sequenced in a study of Ad26.COV2.S vaccination and SARS-CoV-2 variants. Data came from immunoSEQ multiplex PCR; TCRdb stores just in-frame clones and leaves some out. The table lists a few hundred thousand clones, 85% to 90% of them singletons. The sample's treatment: roughly 18 received Ad26.COV2.S at low or high dose, single or two shots; roughly five received placebo; per-sample allocation not given. Samples analyzed were those drawn on day 63 after the first vaccine or placebo injection. This material consisted of peripheral blood, taken in a trial of Ad26.COV2.S vaccine versus placebo. The receptors originated from a person aged 18 to 59 who received the Ad26.COV2.S COVID-19 vaccine or a placebo.

The chain combines TRBV23-1 with TRBJ1-4; D remains unclear. TRBV23-1 is noted as an ORF with a role that remains uncertain. V was trimmed by 2 bases and J by 3 bases, leaving 13 bases between them. The CDR3 spans 16 residues. The CDR3 is CASSQGFGEPNEKLFF. The CDR3 DNA sequence: TGCGCCAGCAGTCAAGGTTTCGGGGAACCTAATGAAAAACTGTTTTTT.

The chain carries TRBV9 and TRBJ1-4, with 7 bases matching TRBD1. This CDR3 contains 13 residues. CDR1 and CDR2 from the germline V gene are SGDLS and YYNGEE. Trimming at V came to 3 bases and at J to 8 bases, leaving 4 bases not matched to a gene. In DNA, the CDR3 is TGTGCCAGCAGCGAACCGGGACAGGAAAAACTGTTTTTT. Protein sequence: CASSEPGQEKLFF.

The V call is TRBV19, the J call TRBJ2-7; possible D gene TRBD2, 6 bases. Deletions cut 2 bases from V and 0 bases from J, with 11 bases between. The CDR3 spans 15 residues. From germline, CDR1 is LNHDA and CDR2 SQIVND (reference sequence). The chain's CDR3 is CASSIRDGSSYEQYF. The CDR3 DNA is TGTGCCAGTAGTATAAGGGACGGGAGCTCCTACGAGCAGTACTTC.

CDR3 in amino acids: CASSKRASYEQYF. Here the CDR3 DNA reads TGTGCCAGCAGCAAGCGGGCGTCCTACGAGCAGTACTTC. The rearrangement links TRBV9 to TRBJ2-7, with D tentatively TRBD2 (6 bases). CDR1 and CDR2 (germline): SGDLS, YYNGEE. This CDR3 is 13 amino acids long. The V end was cut by 4 bases, the J end by 1 base, with 9 bases between.

V usage is TRBV4-2 and J usage is TRBJ1-1; a possible D gene is TRBD1 (6 bases). V was cut by 4 bases and J by 4 bases, with 16 bases left in between. The CDR3 totals 15 residues. In germline, CDR1 is LGHNA, CDR2 YNFKEQ. The CDR3 DNA reads as TGTGCCAGCAGCCGCCGCTGGCAGGGGAGCACTGAAGCTTTCTTT. It specifies CASSRRWQGSTEAFF.

This clone was recorded a few times. This sequence joins TRBV5-6 and TRBJ2-1; D is unclear. The CDR3 contains 13 residues. In germline, CDR1 is SGHDT, CDR2 YYEEEE. V gave up 0 bases and J gave up 5 bases, with 6 bases separating them. CDR3 sequence reads: CASSLGGDNEQFF. CDR3 DNA sequence: TGTGCCAGCAGCTTGGGCGGTGACAATGAGCAGTTCTTC.

The chain couples TRBV19 to TRBJ1-5, with 9 bases identical to TRBD1. The CDR3 contains 14 residues. CDR1 is LNHDA and CDR2 is SQIVND in the germline V gene (reference sequence). Trimming at V came to 1 base and at J to 5 bases, leaving 0 bases not matched to a gene. DNA of the CDR3: TGTGCCAGTAGTATAGGGACAGGGGATCAGCCCCAGCATTTT. It specifies CASSIGTGDQPQHF.

This clone was recorded a few times. This chain uses TRBV7-2 with TRBJ1-1, with 8 bases aligning to TRBD1. V shed 4 bases, J shed 3 bases, and the junction held 1 base outside the gene matches. This CDR3 is 13 amino acids long. Germline V gene sequence: CDR1 SGHTA, CDR2 FQGNSA. The chain's CDR3 is CASSSDRDTEAFF. CDR3 DNA sequence: TGTGCCAGCAGCTCGGACAGGGACACTGAAGCTTTCTTT.

The chain has TRBV6-2 or TRBV6-3 and TRBJ1-2; TRBD1 aligns across 7 bases. This CDR3 spans 12 amino acids. Looked up from germline, CDR1 is MNHEY and CDR2 is SVGEGT. Trimming removed 6 bases from V and 6 bases from J; junction bases left unmatched: 4. In DNA form, the CDR3 reads TGTGCCAGCAGCATGACAGGGAATGGCTACACCTTC. Its protein is CASSMTGNGYTF.